This TCR beta chain was identified during a study of type 1 and type 2 diabetes patients. Study-level background: CD4+ or CD8+ T cells were positively selected from PBMCs with microbeads. A total of 15 million to 20 million paired-end reads came from the whole study.

Genomic DNA was the PCR template. Multiplex PCR with 30 forward and 13 reverse primers amplified the TCR beta CDR3. Each CDR3 protein is one row after TCRdb ran MiXCR on the multiplex PCR reads. The repertoire holds 270,000 or so distinct CDR3 sequences, with over 45% as singletons. Germline values: CDR1 MNHNY, CDR2 SVGAGI (reference sequence). The CDR3 is 16 amino acids. Germline trimming cut 5 bases from V and 3 bases from J; bases unmatched to any gene: 5. This TCR derives from a young man with type 2 diabetes. Material: peripheral blood mononuclear cells (PBMCs). The chain uses TRBV6-6 and TRBJ2-1; 12 bases are a match to TRBD2. The CDR3, as DNA: TGTGCCAGCAGTATAGGACTAGCGGGGTTCTACAATGAGCAGTTCTTC. Residues: CASSIGLAGFYNEQFF.